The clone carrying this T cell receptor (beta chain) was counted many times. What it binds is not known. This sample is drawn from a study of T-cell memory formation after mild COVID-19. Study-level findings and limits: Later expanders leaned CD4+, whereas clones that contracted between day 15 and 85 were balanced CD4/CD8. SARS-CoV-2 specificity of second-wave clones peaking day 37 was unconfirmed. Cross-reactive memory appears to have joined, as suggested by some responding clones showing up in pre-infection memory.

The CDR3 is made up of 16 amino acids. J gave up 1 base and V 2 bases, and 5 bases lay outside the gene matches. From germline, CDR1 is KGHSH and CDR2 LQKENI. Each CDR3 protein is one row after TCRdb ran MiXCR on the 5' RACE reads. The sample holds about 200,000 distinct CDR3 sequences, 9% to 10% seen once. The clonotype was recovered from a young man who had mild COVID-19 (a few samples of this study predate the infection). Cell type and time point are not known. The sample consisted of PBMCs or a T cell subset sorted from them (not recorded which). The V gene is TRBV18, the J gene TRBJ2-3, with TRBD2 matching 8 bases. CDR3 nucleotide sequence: TGTGCCAGCTCACCATCCCGGGGGGGCCGCACAGATACGCAGTATTTT. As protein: CASSPSRGGRTDTQYF.